The clone carrying this TCR beta chain occurred a few times. This entry is derived from a study of patients and donors after allogeneic stem cell transplantation. Each CDR3 protein is one row after TCRdb ran MiXCR on the RT-PCR reads. The sample holds some 60,000 distinct CDR3 sequences, 10% to 15% seen once. This sequence originates from a human donor who was either an allogeneic HSCT recipient or a stem cell or donor lymphocyte infusion donor (not recorded which). It is not recorded whose cells these are; they may come from a transplant donor. The specimen sequenced was blood, either unsorted or a sorted T cell fraction (not recorded which).

CDR3 nucleotide sequence: TGTGCCAGCAGCCTAACCGGGACTAGCGGAAACAATGAGCAGTTCTTC. This codes for CASSLTGTSGNNEQFF. The chain joins TRBV13 to TRBJ2-1; TRBD2 aligns across 11 bases. The CDR3 has 16 amino acids. Germline CDR1 is PRHDT and CDR2 is FYEKMQ (reference sequence). The junction had 8 bases not matched to a gene; V was cut back by 5 bases and J by 5 bases.